This TCR beta chain was profiled in a study of radiation and T cells in renal cell carcinoma. This sample's time point: blood 4 weeks post-SBRT, at nephrectomy. Described treatment: 15 Gy SBRT to primary tumor, nephrectomy 4 weeks later. Serial blood draws occurred at baseline and 2 and 4 weeks post-SBRT. V shed 2 bases and J shed 0 bases, with 14 bases lying between them. Germline V CDR1 and CDR2: SGHNT, YYREEE (reference sequence). The CDR3 is made up of 16 amino acids. This clone was observed once. Data came from immunoSEQ multiplex PCR; TCRdb stores just in-frame clones and leaves some out. The profile shows around 100,000 clones, approximately 80% of them singletons.

J is TRBJ2-5 and V is TRBV5-4, with D unresolved. This receptor was obtained from a man in his 60s with renal cell carcinoma. Here the sequenced sample was blood, taken from a patient whose treatment included radiotherapy and nephrectomy. The CDR3 DNA follows: TGTGCCAGCAGCTTTTACGGGTCTCGGTACCAAGAGACCCAGTACTTC. This gives the protein CASSFYGSRYQETQYF.